This TCR beta chain was found in a study of T cells in localized non-small cell lung cancer. Findings of the study overall: A median of around 60 of the top 100 tumor clones appeared in adjacent lung, which was paired and uninvolved.

Generated by immunoSEQ multiplex PCR, the TCRdb table keeps only in-frame clones and is missing some. The table includes approximately 25,000 clones, 90% detected once. As regards this clone: Antigen unknown.

The germline V gene encodes CDR1 SGDLS and CDR2 YYNGEE. V lost 2 bases to trimming and J lost 1 base, with 9 bases between them. The CDR3 totals 14 residues. This chain links TRBV9 with TRBJ1-1, with no clear D. The source was peripheral blood, collected before any cancer treatment. This clonotype was obtained from a woman between 40 and 69 years old with stage I lung adenocarcinoma. This CDR3 reads CASSVKGSNTEAFF. The CDR3 region has the DNA TGTGCCAGCAGCGTTAAGGGTTCGAACACTGAAGCTTTCTTT.